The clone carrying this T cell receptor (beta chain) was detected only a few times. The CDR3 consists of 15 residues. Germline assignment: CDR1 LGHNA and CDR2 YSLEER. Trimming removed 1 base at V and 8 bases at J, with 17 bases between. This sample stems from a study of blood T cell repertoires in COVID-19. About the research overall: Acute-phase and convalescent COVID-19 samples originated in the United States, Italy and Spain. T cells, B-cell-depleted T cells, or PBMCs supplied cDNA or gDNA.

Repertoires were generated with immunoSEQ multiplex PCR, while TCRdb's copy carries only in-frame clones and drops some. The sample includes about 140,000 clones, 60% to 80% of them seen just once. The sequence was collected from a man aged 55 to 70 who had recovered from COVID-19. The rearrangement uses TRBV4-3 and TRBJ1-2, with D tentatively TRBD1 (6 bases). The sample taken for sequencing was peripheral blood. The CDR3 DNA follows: TGCGCCAGCAGCCAAGGCAGGGGCGACCGGGCGGGCTACACCTTC. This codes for CASSQGRGDRAGYTF.